This section outlines one T cell receptor (beta chain) sequence together with its context. The antigen this receptor binds is unknown. No quality values exist for individual bases; no much larger clone is one base distant. This specimen belongs to a study of shared clonotypes between healthy human individuals (dated by TCRdb to the early 2020s). About the investigation overall: The cohort included three men and a couple of women between 18 and 49 years of age. For each donor, CD4 naive and CD4 memory were each run on three plates, CD8 naive on two plates, and CD8 memory on one plate. Blood TCR repertoires of a handful of healthy adults were deeply sequenced to estimate repertoire size and the extent of clonotype sharing between individuals. To increase sequencing depth and limit assay-specific biases, TCR repertoire library preparation and sequencing were carried out by different laboratories using diverse techniques. Per donor, leukapheresis produced somewhere between about 0.94 and 10 billion PBMCs.

CD8 naive samples consisted of CD45RO-negative cells that were positively selected for CCR7, yielding a CD45RA+CCR7+ population without TemRA cells. The donors were healthy, HIV-negative adults who had no recently reported acute infections or vaccinations. Only Caucasian adults living in Nashville, Tennessee, USA were represented among the donors. Blood was collected by leukapheresis, and PBMCs were isolated by Ficoll-Histopaque density gradient centrifugation and then cryopreserved in liquid nitrogen vapor phase. Analytical flow cytometry was used to check the purity and quantity of every magnetically sorted T cell population. From each sorted fraction, genomic DNA was isolated and quantified by UV absorbance on a Nanodrop 2000c. On the study overall, not on this receptor specifically: Even with the large sequencing depth, rarefaction of the sorted-subset datasets indicated that sequencing was incomplete. Higher generation probabilities were observed for clonotypes shared by all four sorted-subset donors than for non-shared clonotypes. The genetic and exposure-history diversity represented was limited by the small number of donors. Sampling was restricted to blood, and TCR repertoires in tissues likely differ from the TCR repertoires found in blood. When a few donors were compared, the shared fraction of clonotypes was about 5.5% for naive CD4, 3.5% for naive CD8, 2% to 2.5% for memory CD4, and around 0.4% for memory CD8. Pairwise subsampling indicated that sequencing depth was expected to affect the degree of clonotype sharing among donors. Estimated clonotype richness was generally larger for naive than for memory subsets.

Deletion took 4 bases off V and 6 bases off J, with a span of 15 bases between the germline ends. Its CDR3 holds 14 amino acids, cysteine through phenylalanine. The kept DNA is CDR3 alone, 42 bases in frame from the first base. CDR1 and CDR2, per the germline V gene (reference sequence), are GTSNPN and SVGIG. TCR CDR3 regions were amplified from genomic DNA by multiplex PCR using the deep immunoSEQ assay. Extracted genomic DNA from each cell subset was distributed evenly across all wells of several immunoSEQ 96-well plates, and each plate was treated as a replicate. For sorted subsets, each replicate PCR was loaded with approximately 0.2 ug genomic DNA, equivalent to 30,000 or so T cell genomes. The purified libraries were quantified using a Qubit 3.0 fluorometer, sized with a Bioanalyzer 2100, and then quantified again using the KAPA Library Quantification kit. Each immunoSEQ 96-well plate was sequenced on its own single-read 150-cycle Illumina NextSeq 550 flow cell. Per the original workflow: Because the immunoSEQ output included only junctional sequences and no quality scores, the filtering could not be the same as the filtering used for full-length reads. Sequences were annotated with PyIR, a Python wrapper for IgBLAST v1.9, and V/J genes and CDR3 were assigned using IMGT germline references. Any read was removed if the V/J assignment was weak (E-value above 1e-6), the CDR3 was missing, or the read contained stop codons, out-of-frame junctions, or ambiguous translated residues. V3J clonotypes were defined by identical inferred V gene, J gene, and CDR3 amino acid sequence. The percentage overlap between two repertoires was calculated by dividing the number of shared unique clonotypes by the size of the smaller repertoire. Repertoire richness was assessed with RTK rarefaction, the Chao1 estimator, and Recon v2.1 estimates of unobserved clonotypes. Generation probabilities for all TCRbeta clonotypes obtained by the gDNA method from several donors were computed using OLGA. TCRdb mirrors the immuneACCESS table, restricted to in-frame sequences. Some clones are absent from its copies; in checked studies, under half trace to an unresolved V gene, and the reason for the others is unknown. D and trimming come from the DNA, and the V and J calls and clone size come from that table. The sample has about 1,800,000 clones on record, about 95% of them singletons. Around 1.2% of the sample lies in the top ten.

The V and J segments used are TRBV30 and TRBJ1-4; the D segment could be TRBD1, given 6 matching bases. The source is a man between 18 and 35 years old in good health. Sequencing input: naive CD8+ T cells sorted from blood. What this sample's cell subset or site label stands for: CD45RA+CCR7+. This receptor carries the CDR3 CAWKEGGGDEKLFF. The DNA reads as follows: TGTGCCTGGAAAGAGGGAGGGGGTGATGAAAAACTGTTTTTT.